The 31 T cell receptor beta chains below all came from one sample that was sequenced in a study of shared clonotypes between healthy human individuals. Data came from immunoSEQ multiplex PCR; TCRdb stores just in-frame clones and leaves some out. The repertoire consists of millions of clones, with roughly nine tenths occurring once and the leading ten covering around 0.14%. Sequencing was carried out using naive CD4+ T cells sorted from blood. The subset denotes: CD45RA+ positively selected. These receptors all stem from a man aged 18 to 29 in good health.

V gene TRBV10-2 combines with J gene TRBJ2-5; maybe TRBD2 (6 bases). Germline V lookup: CDR1 WSHSY, CDR2 SAAADI. V lost 1 base, J lost 6 bases, and 18 bases lay in between. The CDR3 consists of 16 residues. DNA for the CDR3: TGCGCCAGCAGTGAGTTTGTTCTGCGGGATGAAAAGACCCAGTACTTC. Translated, it gives CASSEFVLRDEKTQYF.

The rearrangement uses TRBV30 and TRBJ1-6; unclear D gene. The germline V and J ends were trimmed by 0 bases and 9 bases, with 6 bases remaining between them. Germline loops: CDR1 GTSNPN, CDR2 SVGIG (reference sequence). CDR3 length equals 12 residues. Written as DNA, the CDR3 is TGTGCCTGGAGTGTATACATTTCACCCCTCCACTTT. Protein product: CAWSVYISPLHF.

The chain uses TRBV28 and TRBJ1-5; 7 positions match TRBD1. The germline CDR1 and CDR2 sequences are MDHEN and SYDVKM. This CDR3 has 14 amino acids. V lost 8 bases to trimming and J lost 2 bases; unmatched junction nucleotides: 6. CDR3 in amino acids: CASLTTGGNQPQHF. The CDR3 DNA is TGTGCCAGCCTGACCACAGGGGGCAATCAGCCCCAGCATTTT.

In regard to this clone: The same CDR3 also results from other DNA sequences found in this sample. The rearrangement joins TRBV7-9 to TRBJ2-7; D might be TRBD2 (6 bases). Germline V gives CDR1 SEHNR, CDR2 FQNEAQ (reference sequence). This CDR3 spans 14 amino acids. The germline V and J ends were trimmed by 5 bases and 0 bases, with 11 bases remaining between them. The DNA of the CDR3 is TGTGCCAGCAGCCTCGGGACTCACTCCTACGAGCAGTACTTC. It codes for CASSLGTHSYEQYF.

This chain connects TRBV6-6 to TRBJ1-3, with D unresolved. Germline V lookup: CDR1 MNHNY, CDR2 SVGAGI (reference sequence). V gave up 2 bases and J gave up 1 base, with 12 bases separating them. The CDR3 has 16 residues. The CDR3 DNA is TGTGCCAGCAGTTACAAGCCCTTTGAATCTGGAAACACCATATATTTT. Translation gives CASSYKPFESGNTIYF.

The V and J genes are TRBV7-2 and TRBJ2-7; D assignment may be TRBD1 or TRBD2 (6 bases each). This CDR3 has 15 residues. Germline V gives CDR1 SGHTA, CDR2 FQGNSA. V lost 5 bases, J lost 6 bases, and 20 bases lay in between. The CDR3 is CASSRGGGWVGEQYF. CDR3 DNA sequence: TGTGCCAGCAGCCGAGGGGGAGGATGGGTGGGCGAGCAGTACTTC. The entire variable domain, with the rest obtained from reference TRBV7-2 and TRBJ2-7, is as follows: GAGVSQSPSNKVTEKGKDVELRCDPISGHTALYWYRQSLGQGLEFLIYFQGNSAPDKSGLPSDRFSAERTGGSVSTLTIQRTQQEDSAVYLCASSRGGGWVGEQYFGPGTRLTVT.

V is TRBV5-1 and J is TRBJ1-2; 9 bases line up with TRBD1. Germline V gene data show CDR1 as SGHRS and CDR2 as YFSETQ. The junction had 8 bases not matched to a gene; V was cut back by 0 bases and J by 5 bases. CDR3 size: 16 residues. The DNA of the CDR3 is TGCGCCAGCAGCTTGGTGGGGACAGGGCTTGTTTATGGCTACACCTTC. It yields the protein CASSLVGTGLVYGYTF.

The V call is TRBV9, the J call TRBJ2-1; TRBD2 aligns across 14 bases. The junction had 13 bases not matched to a gene; V was cut back by 3 bases and J by 11 bases. The germline V gene has CDR1 SGDLS and CDR2 YYNGEE. The CDR3 is made up of 17 amino acids. CDR3 residues: CASSAPPGLAGDSKQFF. The CDR3 nucleotides are TGTGCCAGCAGCGCCCCCCCGGGACTAGCGGGAGATAGTAAGCAGTTCTTC.

The sample holds a few counts of this clone. Distinct nucleotide sequences in the sample also encode this CDR3. V and J are TRBV28 and TRBJ1-1; D unresolved. This CDR3 spans 14 amino acids. V gave up 3 bases and J gave up 0 bases, with 8 bases separating them. CDR1 MDHEN and CDR2 SYDVKM come from the germline V gene. In nucleotides, the CDR3 is TGTGCCAGCAGTTTCGGAGGCATGAACACTGAAGCTTTCTTT. This gives the protein CASSFGGMNTEAFF.

This clone was counted between two and nine times. The chain recombines TRBV9 with TRBJ1-1; 10 bases are a match to TRBD1. This CDR3 comprises 14 residues. V gave up 3 bases and J gave up 6 bases; unmatched junction bases: 5. The germline gives CDR1 SGDLS, CDR2 YYNGEE. CDR3: CASSAGQGGAEAFF. The DNA for the CDR3 is TGTGCCAGCAGCGCCGGACAGGGGGGCGCTGAAGCTTTCTTT.

The chain carries TRBV18 and TRBJ1-5; D not resolved. This CDR3 contains 17 residues. V shed 0 bases and J shed 4 bases, with 16 bases lying between them. The germline V gene encodes CDR1 KGHSH and CDR2 LQKENI. The CDR3 DNA is TGTGCCAGCTCACCACCGCCGGGCCTACGAAATAATCAGCCCCAGCATTTT. It specifies CASSPPPGLRNNQPQHF.

The chain recombines TRBV9 with TRBJ2-1; D is uncertain. The V end was cut by 0 bases, the J end by 5 bases, with 6 bases between. The CDR3 loop spans 13 amino acids. Germline CDR1 reads SGDLS; CDR2 reads YYNGEE. CDR3 amino acids: CASSVGPDNEQFF. The CDR3 DNA follows: TGTGCCAGCAGCGTAGGCCCCGACAATGAGCAGTTCTTC.

CDR3 loop: CASSLASGRSYNEQFF. The DNA of the CDR3 is TGTGCCAGCAGCTTAGCTAGCGGGAGGTCTTACAATGAGCAGTTCTTC. This chain uses TRBV7-2 with TRBJ2-1, with 10 bases identical to TRBD2. CDR1 SGHTA and CDR2 FQGNSA come from the germline V gene. Germline trimming cut 0 bases from V and 4 bases from J; bases unmatched to any gene: 3. This CDR3 region has 16 residues.

V is TRBV9 and J is TRBJ1-6; D might be TRBD1 (5 bases). The CDR3 totals 15 residues. Germline CDR1 SGDLS, CDR2 YYNGEE. V lost 0 bases and J 7 bases, leaving 11 bases between the germline ends. CDR3 sequence reads: CASSVGGAGNSPLHF. CDR3 DNA sequence: TGTGCCAGCAGCGTAGGGGGCGCCGGGAATTCACCCCTCCACTTT.

This chain joins TRBV18 and TRBJ1-1, with D perhaps TRBD1 (5 bases). Germline V lookup: CDR1 KGHSH, CDR2 LQKENI. The CDR3 length is 13 residues. V lost 6 bases and J lost 1, with 9 bases in between. Written as DNA, the CDR3 is TGTGCCAGCTCCACGGACACGAACACTGAAGCTTTCTTT. It yields the protein CASSTDTNTEAFF.

The chain combines TRBV5-1 with TRBJ2-1, with 15 bases lining up with TRBD2. The length of the CDR3 is 17 residues. Trimming cost V 0 bases and J 9 bases; bases outside gene matches: 7. Germline V gives CDR1 SGHRS, CDR2 YFSETQ. CDR3: CASSLAIGTSGRLEQFF. CDR3 DNA: TGCGCCAGCAGCTTGGCCATAGGGACTAGCGGGAGGCTTGAGCAGTTCTTC. Based on the CDR3 plus reference TRBV5-1 and TRBJ2-1, the full variable domain is KAGVTQTPRYLIKTRGQQVTLSCSPISGHRSVSWYQQTPGQGLQFLFEYFSETQRNKGNFPGRFSGRQFSNSRSEMNVSTLELGDSALYLCASSLAIGTSGRLEQFFGPGTRLTVL.

The chain couples TRBV5-1 to TRBJ2-3; TRBD2 matches at 10 bases. The CDR3 spans 15 residues. The V gene end was trimmed by 5 bases and the J gene end by 2 bases; junction bases not matched to a gene: 5. Germline CDR1 reads SGHRS; CDR2 reads YFSETQ. The CDR3 bases are TGCGCCAGCAGATCCCTAGCGGGGGCCACAGATACGCAGTATTTT. Encoded protein: CASRSLAGATDTQYF.

As to this clone: One junction end does not reproduce the germline sequence, and a read error may be involved. The V and J genes are TRBV6-1 and TRBJ1-1; D uncertain. The CDR3 spans 15 residues. CDR1 is MNHNS, CDR2 SASEGT, per germline. The CDR3 here is CAISDPGRMNTEAFF. CDR3 nucleotide sequence: TGTGCCATCAGTGACCCGGGGAGGATGAACACTGAAGCTTTCTTT.

The chain employs TRBV10-2 and TRBJ2-2; 7 bases align to TRBD1. V lost 5 bases to trimming and J lost 0 bases; unmatched junction nucleotides: 3. The CDR3 is 15 residues long. Germline CDR1 reads WSHSY; CDR2 reads SAAADI. The CDR3 sequence: CASSIQGANTGELFF. CDR3 nucleotides: TGCGCCAGCAGTATCCAGGGGGCGAACACCGGGGAGCTGTTTTTT.

The chain couples TRBV30 to TRBJ2-2, with 9 bases lining up with TRBD2. The CDR3 is made up of 16 amino acids. Germline CDR1 reads GTSNPN; CDR2 reads SVGIG (reference sequence). After removal of 4 bases from V and 4 bases from J, the junction contained 10 bases not matched to a gene. The CDR3 nucleotides are TGTGCCTGGAACGATTTTAGCGGGAGAGGCACCGGGGAGCTGTTTTTT. Translating it yields CAWNDFSGRGTGELFF. Full variable domain (outside the CDR3, taken from reference TRBV30 and TRBJ2-2): SQTIHQWPATLVQPVGSPLSLECTVEGTSNPNLYWYRQAAGRGLQLLFYSVGIGQISSEVPQNLSASRPQDRQFILSSKKLLLSDSGFYLCAWNDFSGRGTGELFFGEGSRLTVL.

This clone has a single count. The chain is built from TRBV13 and TRBJ2-3; no reliable D call. The length of the CDR3 is 16 residues. CDR1 PRHDT and CDR2 FYEKMQ come from the germline V gene (reference sequence). The V gene lost 5 bases and the J gene lost 0 bases, with 15 bases spanning the gap. The CDR3 bases are TGTGCCAGCAGCACCCAATGGAATACTAGCACAGATACGCAGTATTTT. Protein product: CASSTQWNTSTDTQYF.

V gene TRBV4-3 combines with J gene TRBJ1-5; tentative D call: TRBD1 (5 bases). Trimming took off 4 bases at V and 3 bases at J, with 13 bases between the two ends. From germline, CDR1 is LGHNA and CDR2 YSLEER. The CDR3 is 15 residues long. CDR3 coding DNA: TGCGCCAGCAGCCTCGGGACGGAGACCAATCAGCCCCAGCATTTT. The encoded protein is CASSLGTETNQPQHF.

The chain recombines TRBV19 with TRBJ1-1, with unresolved D. CDR1 and CDR2 (germline): LNHDA, SQIVND (reference sequence). Trimming took 7 bases from V and 4 from J, leaving 16 bases between them. This CDR3 is built from 14 residues. In nucleotides, the CDR3 is TGTGCCAGTACCCCTCATGCGGGTGGCACTGAAGCTTTCTTT. Amino acid sequence: CASTPHAGGTEAFF.

The rearrangement links TRBV29-1 to TRBJ2-5; a possible D gene is TRBD1 (5 bases). The germline V gene has CDR1 SQVTM and CDR2 ANQGSEA. This CDR3 contains 20 residues. Trimming cost V 2 bases and J 4 bases, with 32 bases left between them. CDR3 protein: CSVEIFFSPGRSHQGETQYF. Written as DNA, the CDR3 is TGCAGCGTTGAAATCTTTTTCAGTCCCGGCAGAAGTCACCAGGGAGAGACCCAGTACTTC.

This rearrangement joins TRBV6-5 to TRBJ2-7; D is unclear. Germline V lookup: CDR1 MNHEY, CDR2 SVGAGI. Trimming removed 0 bases from V and 5 bases from J, with 8 bases in between. The CDR3 has 13 amino acids. This CDR3 is CASSYSKGHEQYF. The DNA of the CDR3 is TGTGCCAGCAGTTACTCGAAGGGTCACGAGCAGTACTTC.

Comment on this clone: The sample has other DNA sequences that encode this CDR3 too. The chain joins TRBV15 to TRBJ2-5; D possibly corresponds to TRBD1 (6 bases). The germline V gene has CDR1 LNHNV and CDR2 YYDKDF (reference sequence). Trimming pared 5 bases from V and 1 base from J, leaving 11 bases between. This CDR3 is 14 amino acids long. The CDR3: CATSRGGSQETQYF. For the CDR3, the DNA is TGTGCCACCAGCCGAGGGGGTTCCCAAGAGACCCAGTACTTC. The whole variable domain, remainder taken from reference TRBV15 and TRBJ2-5, is DAMVIQNPRYQVTQFGKPVTLSCSQTLNHNVMYWYQQKSSQAPKLLFHYYDKDFNNEADTPDNFQSRRPNTSFCFLDIRSPGLGDTAMYLCATSRGGSQETQYFGPGTRLLVL.

The chain is built from TRBV27 and TRBJ2-1; the match to TRBD2 covers 8 bases. The CDR3 is 14 amino acids. Germline assignment: CDR1 MNHEY and CDR2 SMNVEV (reference sequence). V was pared by 3 bases and J by 12 bases, with 10 bases of the junction left unmatched. CDR3: CASSLAGGGNLQFF. As DNA, the CDR3 is TGTGCCAGCAGTTTGGCAGGCGGGGGGAACCTGCAGTTCTTC.

The chain has TRBV18 and TRBJ2-3; 7 bases map to TRBD1. CDR1 and CDR2 from the germline V gene are KGHSH and LQKENI. The trim removed 3 bases at V and 5 bases at J, leaving 8 bases unmatched. This CDR3 region has 15 residues. CDR3 coding DNA: TGTGCCAGCTCACCCTCCAGGGGGATGAGAGATACGCAGTATTTT. It codes for CASSPSRGMRDTQYF.

The chain employs TRBV6-1 and TRBJ2-2; 12 bases fit TRBD1. The length of the CDR3 is 14 residues. The germline gives CDR1 MNHNS, CDR2 SASEGT. The trim removed 9 bases at V and 7 bases at J, leaving 6 bases unmatched. In DNA, the CDR3 is TGTGCCAGTAGGGGACAGGGGGCCCACGGGGAGCTGTTTTTT. Translated: CASRGQGAHGELFF.

The V call is TRBV5-1, the J call TRBJ2-7; D not resolved. The CDR3 is 19 residues long. Trimming cost V 2 bases and J 1 base, with 25 bases left between them. The V gene's germline CDR1 is SGHRS and CDR2 YFSETQ. CDR3 sequence: CASSFNIFIPPVTSYEQYF. For the CDR3, the DNA is TGCGCCAGCAGCTTTAACATTTTTATTCCCCCGGTAACGTCCTACGAGCAGTACTTC.

V is TRBV29-1 and J is TRBJ2-7, with D hard to call. Trimming cost V 4 bases and J 6 bases, with 16 bases left between them. There are 13 residues in the CDR3. Germline assignment: CDR1 SQVTM and CDR2 ANQGSEA. The CDR3 reads CSVAAPLFGEQYF. For the CDR3, the DNA is TGCAGCGTTGCGGCCCCCTTATTTGGCGAGCAGTACTTC.